This TCR beta chain was captured in a study of T cell changes during pregnancy in multiple sclerosis. The V end lost 3 bases, the J end lost 0 bases, and 13 bases lay between the germline ends. The CDR3 spans 16 residues. CDR1 MNHNY and CDR2 SVGAGI come from the germline V gene (reference sequence). The data were produced by immunoSEQ multiplex PCR, yet TCRdb's version contains in-frame clones alone and is incomplete. Among tens of thousands of clones listed, around 94% were seen once. This chain connects TRBV6-6 to TRBJ2-3; D is possibly TRBD1 (6 bases). Sequencing was performed on CD8+ T cells from peripheral blood mononuclear cells, taken in the third trimester of pregnancy. The sequence came from a female donor in good health, enrolled as a control in a pregnancy study. The CDR3 DNA sequence: TGTGCCAGCAGTTATTATGACAGGAAAAGCACAGATACGCAGTATTTT. This encodes CASSYYDRKSTDTQYF.